This TCR beta chain was obtained from a study of beta chain features in type 1 diabetes. Findings of the study overall: Reduced insertions and increased deletions marked VDJ junctions in type 1 diabetes patients. Researchers report that Type 1 diabetes patients had moderately but significantly shorter TCRB CDR3s across all four CD4+ subsets.

Note on this clone: The antigen remains unidentified.

Every isolated RNA sample was fully reverse transcribed, so sequencing captured expressed TCRB transcripts. Assay used: immunoSEQ multiplex PCR; TCRdb lists only in-frame clones, some missing. The sample lists about 700,000 clones, around 15% occurring once. Germline CDR1 and CDR2: MGHRA and YSYEKL. This CDR3 spans 15 amino acids. Sorted populations all exceeded 95% purity. Material for sequencing was naive CD4+ T cells from blood. The sequence derives from a man aged 18 to 30 with type 1 diabetes. The chain employs TRBV4-1 and TRBJ2-5; TRBD1 agrees at 10 bases. Gene TRBJ2-7 matches the end of the DNA better, so the J call may be wrong. CDR3 in amino acids: CASSQPGQGMYEQYF. Written as DNA, the CDR3 is TGCGCCAGCAGCCAACCGGGACAGGGGATGTACGAGCAGTACTTC.